This TCR beta chain was recovered during a study of early T cells in non-severe SARS-CoV-2 infection. Study-wide background: Sequencing input comprised bulk RNA from unsorted whole blood; chain pairing was not available. Points from the study as a whole: Reliance on VDJdb matching favored anti-spike CD8 responses; private and CD4 specificities were missed.

The CDR3 extends over 12 amino acids. Trimming pared 8 bases from V and 6 bases from J, leaving 10 bases between. This clonotype appeared many times. The antigen is unknown. Individual cDNA molecules received unique molecular identifiers. In TCRdb, the 5' RACE reads were re-called with MiXCR into one record per CDR3 protein. Of 85,000 to 100,000 distinct CDR3 sequences in the sample, 9.5% to 12% were seen once. J is TRBJ1-4 and V is TRBV12-3 or TRBV12-4, with D possibly being TRBD1 (5 bases). This sequence was found in an adult who was a healthcare worker with PCR-confirmed SARS-CoV-2 infection or an uninfected control (not recorded which). Sequenced material: whole blood. The CDR3 protein is CASGGEDEKLFF. Written as DNA, the CDR3 is TGTGCCAGCGGGGGTGAAGATGAAAAACTGTTTTTT.